The entry below describes one T cell receptor (beta chain). This record comes from a study of control samples from healthy donors and cancer patients. Only in-frame clones appear in the TCRdb table, and some are missing; sequencing was by immunoSEQ multiplex PCR. The sample has 45,000 to 60,000 clones, roughly 92% seen once; the top ten hold 4%. V lost 3 bases, J lost 4 bases, and 16 bases lay in between. Germline CDR1 reads SGHNT; CDR2 reads YYREEE (reference sequence). This CDR3 has 15 residues. This receptor was taken from a man aged 25 to 40 in good health. Sequencing input: blood. The chain uses TRBV5-4 and TRBJ1-1, with D perhaps matching TRBD1 (5 bases). CDR3 residues: CASSWPGGGITEAFF. Here the CDR3 DNA reads TGTGCCAGCAGCTGGCCGGGGGGAGGGATCACTGAAGCTTTCTTT. Full variable domain (rest looked up from reference TRBV5-4 and TRBJ1-1): ETGVTQSPTHLIKTRGQQVTLRCSSQSGHNTVSWYQQALGQGPQFIFQYYREEENGRGNFPPRFSGLQFPNYSSELNVNALELDDSALYLCASSWPGGGITEAFFGQGTRLTVV.